What follows is one T cell receptor beta chain and its context. The target antigen is unknown. CDR3 size: 14 residues. In germline, CDR1 is SGHRS, CDR2 YFSETQ. V was cut by 4 bases and J by 4 bases, with 11 bases left in between. Produced via immunoSEQ multiplex PCR; TCRdb's table is partial and in-frame only. The sample contains about 160,000 clones, around 85% of which appear only once. The data belong to a study of lymphopenia after photon versus proton radiotherapy. Study-level points and caveats: Post-nadir TCR diversity decline inversely tracked overall survival among those who died. After the lymphocyte nadir, photon-treated repertoires showed oligoclonal expansion, especially of CD8+ Temra cells. Only patients who died were analyzed for survival; proton advantage is unproven.

The chain employs TRBV5-1 and TRBJ2-2, with unresolved D. The sequencing here drew on peripheral blood, taken from a patient treated with photon-based radiotherapy. This clonotype was obtained from a man aged 50 to 59 with gastric cancer. CDR3 coding DNA: TGCGCCAGCAGCATCGGGTCATCCACCGGGGAGCTGTTTTTT. Translated: CASSIGSSTGELFF.